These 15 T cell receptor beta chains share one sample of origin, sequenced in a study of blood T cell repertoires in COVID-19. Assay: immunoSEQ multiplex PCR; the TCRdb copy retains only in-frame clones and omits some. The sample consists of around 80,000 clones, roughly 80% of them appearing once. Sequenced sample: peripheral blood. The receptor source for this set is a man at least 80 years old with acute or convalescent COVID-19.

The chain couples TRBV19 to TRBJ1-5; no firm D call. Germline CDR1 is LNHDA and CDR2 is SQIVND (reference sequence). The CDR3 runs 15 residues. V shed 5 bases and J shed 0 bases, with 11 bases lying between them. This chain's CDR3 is CASSVRGSSNQPQHF. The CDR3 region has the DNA TGTGCCAGTAGTGTCCGGGGAAGTAGCAATCAGCCCCAGCATTTT.

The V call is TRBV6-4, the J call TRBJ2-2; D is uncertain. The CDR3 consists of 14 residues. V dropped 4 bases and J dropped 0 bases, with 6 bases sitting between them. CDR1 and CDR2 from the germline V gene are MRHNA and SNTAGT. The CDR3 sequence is CASSVRANTGELFF. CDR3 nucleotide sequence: TGTGCCAGCAGTGTTAGAGCGAACACCGGGGAGCTGTTTTTT.

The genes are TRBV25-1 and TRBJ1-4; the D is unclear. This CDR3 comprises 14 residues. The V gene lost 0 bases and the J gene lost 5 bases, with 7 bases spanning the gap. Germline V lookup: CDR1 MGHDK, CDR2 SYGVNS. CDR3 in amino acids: CASSEYVANEKLFF. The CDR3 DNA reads TGTGCCAGCAGTGAATACGTGGCAAATGAAAAACTGTTTTTT.

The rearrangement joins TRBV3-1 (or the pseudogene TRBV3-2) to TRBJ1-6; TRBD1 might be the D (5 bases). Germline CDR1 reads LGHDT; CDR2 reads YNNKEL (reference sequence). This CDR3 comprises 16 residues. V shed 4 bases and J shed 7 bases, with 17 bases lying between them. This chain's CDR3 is CASSLRPGKGNSPLHF. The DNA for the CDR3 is TGTGCCAGCAGCCTGAGGCCCGGTAAGGGGAATTCACCCCTCCACTTT.

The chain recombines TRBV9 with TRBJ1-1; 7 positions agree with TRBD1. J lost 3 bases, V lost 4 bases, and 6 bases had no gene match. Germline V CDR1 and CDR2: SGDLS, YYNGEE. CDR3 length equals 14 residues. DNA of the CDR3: TGTGCCAGCAGCCCAACAGGGGTTGACACTGAAGCTTTCTTT. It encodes CASSPTGVDTEAFF.

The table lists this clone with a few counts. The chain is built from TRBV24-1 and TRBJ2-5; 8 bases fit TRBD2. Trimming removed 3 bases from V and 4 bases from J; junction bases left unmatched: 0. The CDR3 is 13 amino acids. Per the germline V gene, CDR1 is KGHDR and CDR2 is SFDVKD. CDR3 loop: CATSDSGGETQYF. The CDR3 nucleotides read TGTGCCACCAGTGATAGCGGGGGAGAGACCCAGTACTTC.

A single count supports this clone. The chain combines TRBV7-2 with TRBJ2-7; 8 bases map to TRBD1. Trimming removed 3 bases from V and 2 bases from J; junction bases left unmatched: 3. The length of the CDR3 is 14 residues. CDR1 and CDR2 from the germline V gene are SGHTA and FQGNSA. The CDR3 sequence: CASSLDRVTYEQYF. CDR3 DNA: TGTGCCAGCAGCTTGGACAGGGTAACCTACGAGCAGTACTTC.

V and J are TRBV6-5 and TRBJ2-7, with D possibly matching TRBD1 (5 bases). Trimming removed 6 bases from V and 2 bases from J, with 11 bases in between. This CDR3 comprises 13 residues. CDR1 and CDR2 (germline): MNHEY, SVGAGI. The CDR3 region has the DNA TGTGCCAGCAGGACAGATCGTACCTACGAGCAGTACTTC. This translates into CASRTDRTYEQYF.

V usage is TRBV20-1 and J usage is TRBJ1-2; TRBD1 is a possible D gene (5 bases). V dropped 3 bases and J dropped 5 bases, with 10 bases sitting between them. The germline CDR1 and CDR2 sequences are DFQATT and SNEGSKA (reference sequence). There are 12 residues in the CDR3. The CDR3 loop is CSASDRSYGYTF. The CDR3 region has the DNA TGCAGTGCTAGTGACAGAAGTTATGGCTACACCTTC.

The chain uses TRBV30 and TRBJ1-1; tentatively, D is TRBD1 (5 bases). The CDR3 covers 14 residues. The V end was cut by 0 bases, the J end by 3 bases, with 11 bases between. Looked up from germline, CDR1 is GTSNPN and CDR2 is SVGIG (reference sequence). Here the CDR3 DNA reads TGTGCCTGGAGTGTACGGAGGGGCTACACTGAAGCTTTCTTT. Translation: CAWSVRRGYTEAFF.

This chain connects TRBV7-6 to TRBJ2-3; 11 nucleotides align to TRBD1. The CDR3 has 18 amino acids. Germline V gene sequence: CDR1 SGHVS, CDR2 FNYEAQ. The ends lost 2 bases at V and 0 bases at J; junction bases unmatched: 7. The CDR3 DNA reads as TGTGCCAGCAGCTTAAGGGGGACAGGGGGATCTAGCACAGATACGCAGTATTTT. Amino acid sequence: CASSLRGTGGSSTDTQYF.

The DNA for the CDR3 is TGCGCCAGCATTTTAGGGGCTAGCGGGGGCACGAATGAGCAGTTCTTC. Translated: CASILGASGGTNEQFF. The V gene is TRBV23-1, the J gene TRBJ2-1, with 10 bases that match TRBD2. TRBV23-1 belongs to the ORF category, with a function that is uncertain. With V trimmed by 7 bases and J by 7 bases, 13 bases remained unmatched. The CDR3 has 16 amino acids.

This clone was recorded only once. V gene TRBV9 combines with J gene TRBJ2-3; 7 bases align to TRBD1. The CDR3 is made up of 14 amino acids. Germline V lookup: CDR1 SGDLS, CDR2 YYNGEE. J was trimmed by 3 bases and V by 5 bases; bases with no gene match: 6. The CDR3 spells CASSTTGPTDTQYF. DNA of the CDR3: TGTGCCAGCAGTACGACAGGGCCAACAGATACGCAGTATTTT.

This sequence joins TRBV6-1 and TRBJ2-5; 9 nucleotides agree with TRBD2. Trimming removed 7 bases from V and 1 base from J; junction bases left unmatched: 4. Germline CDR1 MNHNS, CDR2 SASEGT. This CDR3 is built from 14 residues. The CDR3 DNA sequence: TGTGCCAGCATGAAAGCGGGGGGCCAAGAGACCCAGTACTTC. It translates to CASMKAGGQETQYF.

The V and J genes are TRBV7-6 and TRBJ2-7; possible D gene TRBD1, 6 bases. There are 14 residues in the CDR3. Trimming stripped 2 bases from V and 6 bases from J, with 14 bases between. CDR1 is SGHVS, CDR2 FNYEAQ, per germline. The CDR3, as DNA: TGTGCCAGCAGCTTAACAGCAGGGGTGTTCGAGCAGTACTTC. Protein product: CASSLTAGVFEQYF.